This is a list of T cell receptor beta chains from one sample in a study of CD8 T cells in Susac syndrome. TCRdb recomputed calls from the immunoSEQ multiplex PCR reads with MiXCR, one row per CDR3 protein. The data show 150,000 to 200,000 distinct CDR3 sequences, around 94% seen once. Sequences were obtained from CD4+ T cells from PBMCs. The receptors derive from a human donor in good health. Both conserved end residues are part of each CDR3. A D gene is named only where the DNA matches it firmly. The size of a clone is reported for some rows only, either as once, few or many, or as a class for expanded clones.

J gene,clone size,V gene,D gene,CDR3 DNA,CDR3 protein
TRBJ1-6,NA,TRBV9,NA,TGTGCCAGCAGCGTAGGTGTCAGCGATAATTCACCCCTCCACTTT,CASSVGVSDNSPLHF
TRBJ2-3,NA,TRBV4-3,NA,TGCGCCAGCAGGCCCAACCGGGCGGCCCATTACACAGATACGCAGTATTTT,CASRPNRAAHYTDTQYF
TRBJ1-1,few,TRBV6-2/TRBV6-3,NA,TGTGCCAGCAGTTACTTACGGAACACTGAAGCTTTCTTT,CASSYLRNTEAFF
TRBJ2-1,NA,TRBV4-3,NA,TGCGCCAGCAGCCTCTACCTGCCGATGAGCTCCTACAATGAGCAGTTCTTC,CASSLYLPMSSYNEQFF
TRBJ1-2,NA,TRBV7-2,TRBD1,TGTGCCAGCAGCTTCGGGACAGGGGTTGACGGCTACACCTTC,CASSFGTGVDGYTF
TRBJ2-1,once,TRBV7-2,TRBD2,TGTGCCAGCAGCTTCCGGGCGGGGGGCAATGAGCAGTTCTTC,CASSFRAGGNEQFF
TRBJ2-1,few,TRBV7-2,NA,TGTGCCAGCAGCTTAGTCGGGAATGAGCAGTTCTTC,CASSLVGNEQFF
TRBJ2-2,NA,TRBV7-2,TRBD1,TGTGCCAGCATTCTACAGGGGGCCGGGGAGCTGTTTTTT,CASILQGAGELFF
TRBJ1-1,NA,TRBV20-1,NA,TGCAGTGCTTGGACAGTGAACACTGAAGCTTTCTTT,CSAWTVNTEAFF
TRBJ2-1,NA,TRBV4-3,NA,TGCGCCAGCAGCCAAGTTCGGCGGGGCAATGAGCAGTTCTTC,CASSQVRRGNEQFF
TRBJ1-3,NA,TRBV7-6,NA,TGTGCCAGCAGCCCCATTCGAGCCTCTGGAAACACCATATATTTT,CASSPIRASGNTIYF
TRBJ2-5,NA,TRBV5-5,NA,TGTGCCAGCAGCCCTGGGGGGATTCAAGAGACCCAGTACTTC,CASSPGGIQETQYF
TRBJ1-6,NA,TRBV7-2,NA,TGTGCCAGCAGCTTAGCGGCCGCCGATAATTCACCCCTCCACTTT,CASSLAAADNSPLHF
TRBJ2-1,NA,TRBV20-1,NA,TGCAGTGCTAGAGATCTGAGGGGTTCCTACAATGAGCAGTTCTTC,CSARDLRGSYNEQFF
TRBJ2-7,NA,TRBV2,TRBD1,TGTGCCAGCGGCCGGGACAGGACCTACGAGCAGTACTTC,CASGRDRTYEQYF